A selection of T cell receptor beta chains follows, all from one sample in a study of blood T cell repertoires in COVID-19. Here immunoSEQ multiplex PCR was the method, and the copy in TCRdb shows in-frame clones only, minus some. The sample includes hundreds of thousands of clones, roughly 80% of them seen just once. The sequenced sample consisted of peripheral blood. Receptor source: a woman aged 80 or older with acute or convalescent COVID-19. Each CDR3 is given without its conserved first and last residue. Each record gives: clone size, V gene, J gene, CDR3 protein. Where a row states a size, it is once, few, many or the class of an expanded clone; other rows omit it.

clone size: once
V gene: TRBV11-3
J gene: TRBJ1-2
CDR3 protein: ASSTPGQGSGYT

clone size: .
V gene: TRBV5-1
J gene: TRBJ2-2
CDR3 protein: ASSHRASGGTGELF

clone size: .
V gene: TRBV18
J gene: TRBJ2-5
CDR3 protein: ASSPTGQGPFEGETQY

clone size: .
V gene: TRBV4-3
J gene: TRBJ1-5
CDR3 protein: ASSQDQGQPQH

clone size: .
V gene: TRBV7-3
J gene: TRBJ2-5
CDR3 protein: ASSLSSSTNQETQY

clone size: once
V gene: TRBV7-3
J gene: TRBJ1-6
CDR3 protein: ASSFNSVGNSPLH

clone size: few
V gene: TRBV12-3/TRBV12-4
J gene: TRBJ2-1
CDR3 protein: ASSLSGYEQF

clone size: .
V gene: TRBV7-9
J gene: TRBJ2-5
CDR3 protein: ASSPAHETQY

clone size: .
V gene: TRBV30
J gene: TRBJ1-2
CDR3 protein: AWSATGGYGYT

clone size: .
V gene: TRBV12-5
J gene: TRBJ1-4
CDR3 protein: ASGLVLRAEKLF

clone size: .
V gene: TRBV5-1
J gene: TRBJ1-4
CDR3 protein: ASSLWTGNNEKLF

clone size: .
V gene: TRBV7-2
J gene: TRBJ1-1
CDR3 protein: ASSSPGQLEAF

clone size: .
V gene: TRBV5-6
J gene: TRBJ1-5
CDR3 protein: ASSLAGGGQPQH

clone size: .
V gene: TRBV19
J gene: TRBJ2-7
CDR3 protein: ASSRGQGGSYEQY

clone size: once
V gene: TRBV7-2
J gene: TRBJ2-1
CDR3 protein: ASSPRTNNEQF

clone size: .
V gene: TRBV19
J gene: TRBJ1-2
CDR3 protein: ASLGEQLKNYGYT

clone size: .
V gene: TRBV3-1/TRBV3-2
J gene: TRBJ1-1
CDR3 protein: ASSLDLQGVTEAF

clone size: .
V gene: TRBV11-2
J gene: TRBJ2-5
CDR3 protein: ASSFQLAVQETQY

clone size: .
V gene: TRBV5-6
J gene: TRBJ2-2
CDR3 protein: ASSAGQLGELF

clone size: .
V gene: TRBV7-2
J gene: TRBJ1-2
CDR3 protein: ASSSLQGSDGYT

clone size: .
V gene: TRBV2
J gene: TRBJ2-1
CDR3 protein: ASSDRLAGGNEQF

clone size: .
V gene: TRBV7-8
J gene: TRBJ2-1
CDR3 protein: ASSPPGPRGGEQF

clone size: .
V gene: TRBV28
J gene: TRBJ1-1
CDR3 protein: ASSFSRGQRDTEAF

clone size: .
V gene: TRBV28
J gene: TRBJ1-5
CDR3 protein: VIRQGGSNQPQH

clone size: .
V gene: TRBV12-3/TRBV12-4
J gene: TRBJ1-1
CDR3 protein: ASSFTGGTEAF

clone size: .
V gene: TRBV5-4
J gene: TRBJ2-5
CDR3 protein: ASSPFTGTGMSQY

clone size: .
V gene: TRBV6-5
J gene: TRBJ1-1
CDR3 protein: ASTRYGETEAF

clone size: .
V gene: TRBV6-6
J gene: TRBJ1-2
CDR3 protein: ASSYGHEDRGYGYT

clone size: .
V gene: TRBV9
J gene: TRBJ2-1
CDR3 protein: ASSQLLASYNEQF

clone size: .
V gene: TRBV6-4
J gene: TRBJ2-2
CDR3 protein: ASSGTGATGELF

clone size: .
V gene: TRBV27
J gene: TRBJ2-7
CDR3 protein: ASSPEGPTYEQY

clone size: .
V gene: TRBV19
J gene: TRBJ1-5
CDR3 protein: ASNVGAEQPQH

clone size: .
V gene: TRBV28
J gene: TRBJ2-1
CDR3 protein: ASSAAGGPYNEQF

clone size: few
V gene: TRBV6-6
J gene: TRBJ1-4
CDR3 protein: ASTASNEKLF

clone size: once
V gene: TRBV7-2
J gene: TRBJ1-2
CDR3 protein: ASSLWGQGLGYGYT

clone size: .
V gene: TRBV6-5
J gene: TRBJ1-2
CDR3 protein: ANPMGANYGYT

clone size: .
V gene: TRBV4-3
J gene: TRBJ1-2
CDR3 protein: ASSQDPREGYT

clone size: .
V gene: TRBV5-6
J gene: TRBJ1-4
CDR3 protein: ASSVRGVNEKLF

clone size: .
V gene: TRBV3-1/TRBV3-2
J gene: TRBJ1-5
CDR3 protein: ASSPSGQRNQPQH

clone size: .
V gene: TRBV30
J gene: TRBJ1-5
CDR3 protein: AWKGTGDGPQH

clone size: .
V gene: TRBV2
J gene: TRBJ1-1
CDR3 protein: AGQQGKNTEAF

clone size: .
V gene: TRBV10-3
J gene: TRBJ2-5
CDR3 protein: AIRQRSQETQY

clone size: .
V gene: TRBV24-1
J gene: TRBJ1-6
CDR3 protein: ATSERNNSPLH

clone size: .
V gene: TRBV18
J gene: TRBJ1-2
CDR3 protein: ASSADRGSGYGYT

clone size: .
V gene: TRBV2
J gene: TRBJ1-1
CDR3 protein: ASSDWRQMNTEAF

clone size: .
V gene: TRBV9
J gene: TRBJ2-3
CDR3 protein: ASSVAQATDTQY